The 18 T cell receptor beta chains listed next were all sequenced from one sample in a study of cytomegalovirus exposure and HLA in healthy donors. In the PCR, 60 Vbeta and 13 Jbeta primers were used. The protocol was immunoSEQ multiplex PCR, while the TCRdb copy is restricted to in-frame clones and leaves out a portion. The repertoire shows approximately 96,000 clones; the top ten hold about 5.5%. The sequenced sample was PBMCs. Receptor source: a girl aged 5 to 17 in good health and CMV-seropositive.

This chain uses TRBV6-1 with TRBJ1-2, with 7 bases aligning to TRBD1. This CDR3 has 15 residues. Germline assignment: CDR1 MNHNS and CDR2 SASEGT. V dropped 10 bases and J dropped 4; count of bases not matched to a gene: 15. CDR3 sequence reads: CATETGPGKIYGYTF. Written as DNA, the CDR3 is TGTGCCACCGAGACAGGGCCTGGCAAAATCTATGGCTACACCTTC.

The chain is built from TRBV5-4 and TRBJ2-5; D gene unclear. V dropped 0 bases and J dropped 3 bases, with 6 bases sitting between them. Looked up from germline, CDR1 is SGHNT and CDR2 is YYREEE (reference sequence). This CDR3 is 13 amino acids long. The CDR3 protein is CASSLDSEETQYF. The DNA of the CDR3 is TGTGCCAGCAGCTTGGACAGTGAAGAGACCCAGTACTTC.

The genes are TRBV11-2 and TRBJ2-5, with TRBD2 matching 14 bases. Germline V CDR1 and CDR2: SGHAT, FQNNGV. The CDR3 is 16 amino acids. The V and J ends lost 4 bases and 4 bases, in that order; junction bases with no gene match: 5. The CDR3 bases are TGTGCCAGCAGCTCCCCCGGGACTAGCGGGGGAGAGACCCAGTACTTC. It codes for CASSSPGTSGGETQYF.

V gene TRBV9 combines with J gene TRBJ1-6; 8 positions agree with TRBD1. This CDR3 spans 15 amino acids. The germline CDR1 and CDR2 sequences are SGDLS and YYNGEE. The trim removed 3 bases at V and 10 bases at J, leaving 9 bases unmatched. This chain's CDR3 is CASSASWTGRSPLHF. In DNA, the CDR3 is TGTGCCAGCAGCGCCTCCTGGACAGGGCGCTCACCCCTCCACTTT. The full variable domain, completed using reference TRBV9 and TRBJ1-6, is DSGVTQTPKHLITATGQRVTLRCSPRSGDLSVYWYQQSLDQGLQFLIQYYNGEERAKGNILERFSAQQFPDLHSELNLSSLELGDSALYFCASSASWTGRSPLHFGNGTRLTVT.

The rearrangement links TRBV14 to TRBJ1-2; 9 bases map to TRBD1. CDR3 length equals 15 residues. V trimming: 1 base; J trimming: 4 bases; junction bases outside the gene matches: 4. Germline values: CDR1 SGHDN, CDR2 FVKESK. Here the CDR3 DNA reads TGTGCCAGCAGCCAAGCTACAGGGGGCTTCTATGGCTACACCTTC. Its protein is CASSQATGGFYGYTF.

The chain is built from TRBV28 and TRBJ1-1; D possibly corresponds to TRBD1 (6 bases). From germline, CDR1 is MDHEN and CDR2 SYDVKM. Trimming removed 4 bases at V and 6 bases at J, with 21 bases between. The CDR3 loop spans 16 amino acids. The CDR3 region is CASSSPGRGRQAEAFF. The CDR3 DNA reads as TGTGCCAGCAGTTCCCCAGGCAGGGGCCGCCAGGCTGAAGCTTTCTTT.

This chain links TRBV6-5 with TRBJ2-1, with 8 bases aligning to TRBD2. With 0 bases clipped from V and 4 bases from J, the junction kept 2 bases outside the gene matches. In germline, CDR1 is MNHEY, CDR2 SVGAGI. This CDR3 has 15 residues. The CDR3 sequence: CASSYSSGGYNEQFF. The CDR3 DNA is TGTGCCAGCAGTTACTCGAGCGGGGGATACAATGAGCAGTTCTTC.

This chain links TRBV5-6 with TRBJ2-1; 8 bases are a match to TRBD2. The V gene's germline CDR1 is SGHDT and CDR2 YYEEEE. J was trimmed by 2 bases and V by 2 bases; bases with no gene match: 6. The CDR3 runs to 16 residues. CDR3: CASSFDSGATYNEQFF. The CDR3 coding sequence is TGTGCCAGCAGCTTCGATAGCGGGGCAACCTACAATGAGCAGTTCTTC. The variable domain in full, with the rest retrieved from reference TRBV5-6 and TRBJ2-1, is DAGVTQSPTHLIKTRGQQVTLRCSPKSGHDTVSWYQQALGQGPQFIFQYYEEEERQRGNFPDRFSGHQFPNYSSELNVNALLLGDSALYLCASSFDSGATYNEQFFGPGTRLTVL.

CDR3 sequence reads: CASSQWGQGVEKLFF. CDR3 nucleotides: TGTGCCAGCAGCCAATGGGGTCAGGGTGTCGAAAAACTGTTTTTT. The chain recombines TRBV14 with TRBJ1-4, with a weak D call TRBD1 (5 bases). The V end was cut by 2 bases, the J end by 8 bases, with 15 bases between. Germline V lookup: CDR1 SGHDN, CDR2 FVKESK. The CDR3 extends over 15 amino acids.

V is TRBV18 and J is TRBJ2-5; the match to TRBD2 covers 9 bases. The germline V gene encodes CDR1 KGHSH and CDR2 LQKENI. The CDR3 is made up of 16 amino acids. V was pared by 3 bases and J by 0 bases, with 5 bases of the junction left unmatched. DNA for the CDR3: TGTGCCAGCTCACCTGAGCGGGGGGACAACCAAGAGACCCAGTACTTC. It is translated as CASSPERGDNQETQYF.

The gene calls are TRBV27 and TRBJ1-2; TRBD1 might be the D (6 bases). CDR1 and CDR2 (germline): MNHEY, SMNVEV (reference sequence). This CDR3 is 16 amino acids long. V was cut by 3 bases and J by 2 bases, with 16 bases left in between. This chain's CDR3 is CASSFHRGRGNYGYTF. The CDR3 nucleotides read TGTGCCAGCAGTTTTCATCGGGGCAGGGGAAACTATGGCTACACCTTC.

The V gene is TRBV7-3, the J gene TRBJ2-3; a weak D match, TRBD1 (6 bases). Germline-derived CDR1 and CDR2 are SGHTA and FQGTGA. This CDR3 is built from 16 residues. V lost 5 bases and J 0 bases, leaving 15 bases between the germline ends. CDR3 region: CASSTGPGGSTDTQYF. In nucleotides, the CDR3 is TGTGCCAGCAGCACAGGGCCTGGAGGAAGCACAGATACGCAGTATTTT. Together with reference TRBV7-3 and TRBJ2-3, the CDR3 gives the full variable domain: GAGVSQTPSNKVTEKGKYVELRCDPISGHTALYWYRQSLGQGPEFLIYFQGTGAADDSGLPNDRFFAVRPEGSVSTLKIQRTERGDSAVYLCASSTGPGGSTDTQYFGPGTRLTVL.

This sequence joins TRBV11-3 and TRBJ2-1, with TRBD1 as a possible D gene (6 bases). The CDR3 runs 18 residues. The germline CDR1 and CDR2 sequences are SGHNT and YENEEA. V shed 3 bases and J shed 2 bases, with 20 bases lying between them. In DNA, the CDR3 is TGTGCCAGCAGCTTTCAGGGAAGGACAGCGAGAGCCTACAATGAGCAGTTCTTC. Translating gives CASSFQGRTARAYNEQFF.

The V call is TRBV19, the J call TRBJ1-4; 9 bases are shared with TRBD1. After removal of 8 bases from V and 10 bases from J, the junction contained 5 bases not matched to a gene. This CDR3 comprises 12 residues. CDR1 and CDR2 from the germline V gene are LNHDA and SQIVND (reference sequence). The CDR3 sequence is CASGTGSGKLFF. The CDR3 DNA follows: TGTGCCAGTGGGACAGGGTCGGGAAAACTGTTTTTT.

V is TRBV5-6 and J is TRBJ2-1, with 7 bases fitting TRBD2. The V gene's germline CDR1 is SGHDT and CDR2 YYEEEE. V dropped 5 bases and J dropped 5; count of bases not matched to a gene: 10. The CDR3 has 15 residues. The chain's CDR3 is CASSPRLAVNNEQFF. The CDR3 DNA is TGTGCCAGCAGTCCTAGACTAGCTGTGAACAATGAGCAGTTCTTC.

The chain recombines TRBV6-5 with TRBJ1-1; no reliable D call. The V and J ends lost 7 bases and 2 bases respectively, with 11 bases between them. CDR1 is MNHEY, CDR2 SVGAGI, per germline. The CDR3 runs to 13 residues. For the CDR3, the DNA is TGTGCCAGCACATTGAGGGAAAACACTGAAGCTTTCTTT. Its protein product is CASTLRENTEAFF.

The CDR3 nucleotides read TGCGCCAGCAGCTCTACAGGGAGTGGGGGCTACAATGAGCAGTTCTTC. As protein: CASSSTGSGGYNEQFF. V and J are TRBV5-1 and TRBJ2-1; D may be TRBD1 (6 bases). Looked up from germline, CDR1 is SGHRS and CDR2 is YFSETQ. V was cut by 3 bases and J by 3 bases, with 16 bases left in between. CDR3 length: 16 residues.

The rearrangement uses TRBV7-3 and TRBJ2-5, with a tentative D call TRBD1 (5 bases). Trimming took 1 base from V and 2 from J, leaving 11 bases between them. CDR1 is SGHTA and CDR2 is FQGTGA in the germline V gene. The CDR3 has 15 amino acids. The CDR3, as DNA: TGTGCCAGCAGCTTAAATAGGGGATATCAAGAGACCCAGTACTTC. Its protein is CASSLNRGYQETQYF.